Shown below are 3 T cell receptor beta chains from a single sample sequenced in a study of T cells after yellow fever vaccination. Using its own MiXCR run on the 5' RACE reads, TCRdb lists one record per CDR3 protein. The data contain roughly 120,000 distinct CDR3 sequences, about 7% of them singletons. The starting material was CD4+ T cells sorted from PBMCs, obtained about 41 days after the first yellow fever vaccination. These receptors were collected from a young man who received the YFV17D yellow fever vaccine.

This clonotype has at least ten counts. The V and J genes are TRBV6-1 and TRBJ1-5, with D possibly matching TRBD1 (5 bases). The V gene lost 6 bases and the J gene lost 1 base, with 13 bases spanning the gap. The CDR3 consists of 15 residues. Germline lookup yields CDR1 MNHNS and CDR2 SASEGT. Here the CDR3 reads CASRGLGVSNQPQHF. For the CDR3, the DNA is TGTGCCAGCAGGGGGCTGGGGGTAAGCAATCAGCCCCAGCATTTT.

This clonotype was picked up many times. This chain links TRBV6-6 with TRBJ2-7; D is uncertain. The CDR3 loop spans 12 amino acids. The germline CDR1 and CDR2 sequences are MNHNY and SVGAGI (reference sequence). Deletions cut 6 bases from V and 6 bases from J, with 12 bases between. This CDR3 reads CASSPSPGEQYF. The CDR3 nucleotides read TGTGCCAGCAGCCCCTCCCCAGGCGAGCAGTACTTC.

This clonotype was counted at least ten times. V and J are TRBV20-1 and TRBJ1-4, with D hard to call. The germline V and J ends were trimmed by 0 bases and 3 bases, with 11 bases remaining between them. The V gene's germline CDR1 is DFQATT and CDR2 SNEGSKA (reference sequence). The CDR3 is 15 amino acids. The CDR3 region is CSARDPTKSNEKLFF. For the CDR3, the DNA is TGCAGTGCTAGAGATCCGACTAAGTCTAATGAAAAACTGTTTTTT.